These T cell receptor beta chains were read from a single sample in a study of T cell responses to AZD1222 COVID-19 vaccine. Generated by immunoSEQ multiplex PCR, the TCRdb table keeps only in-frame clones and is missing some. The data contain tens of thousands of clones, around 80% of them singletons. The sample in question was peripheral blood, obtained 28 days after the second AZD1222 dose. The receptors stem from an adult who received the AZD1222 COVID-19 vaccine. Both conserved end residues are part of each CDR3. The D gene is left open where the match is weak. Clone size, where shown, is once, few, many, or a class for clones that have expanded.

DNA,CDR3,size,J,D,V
TGTGCCAGCAGCTTGATGGGGGTCCACGAGCAGTACTTC,CASSLMGVHEQYF,-,TRBJ2-7,-,TRBV5-4
TGTGCCAGCAGCTTAGCCCGGCTAGCGGGGGAGCAGTTCTTC,CASSLARLAGEQFF,-,TRBJ2-1,TRBD2,TRBV7-8
TGTGCCAGCAGCTGCCGACCCGGGACAGGGTGTCTTACCTACGAGCAGTACTTC,CASSCRPGTGCLTYEQYF,-,TRBJ2-7,TRBD1,TRBV5-6
TGTGCCAGCAGTTTGGGGACAGGAAGCACTGAAGCTTTCTTT,CASSLGTGSTEAFF,medium-sized,TRBJ1-1,TRBD1,TRBV6-5
TGTGCCAGGATCACGGGACGTCACTACGAGCAGTACTTC,CARITGRHYEQYF,-,TRBJ2-7,-,TRBV19
TGTGCCAGCAGTTTAGAGGGCAGCCTGACAGATTTT,CASSLEGSLTDF,-,TRBJ1-3,-,TRBV28
TGTGCCAGCAGCCCGACAGGTACAGATACGCAGTATTTT,CASSPTGTDTQYF,-,TRBJ2-3,-,TRBV7-8
TGTGCCAGCACCCGGAGGGTTAACTATGGCTACACCTTC,CASTRRVNYGYTF,once,TRBJ1-2,-,TRBV5-6
TGTGCCATCAGTGAGGGGACAGGGAACCACTACGAGCAGTACTTC,CAISEGTGNHYEQYF,-,TRBJ2-7,TRBD1,TRBV10-3
TGTGCCAGCAGCTTGGGACCGGGACAGGGAGAAGAGACCCAGTACTTC,CASSLGPGQGEETQYF,-,TRBJ2-5,TRBD1,TRBV5-4
TGTGCCAGCAGCTTCACCGGGACAGCCAACAATGAGCAGTTCTTC,CASSFTGTANNEQFF,-,TRBJ2-1,TRBD1,TRBV5-6
-,CASSVGQGNSPPHF,-,TRBJ1-6,-,TRBV9
TGCAGCGTGTCGACTAGCGGGGTCCAAGAGACCCAGTACTTC,CSVSTSGVQETQYF,-,TRBJ2-5,TRBD2,TRBV29-1
TGTGCAAGTCGCAGGCAGGGGCCCTGGGATACGCAGTATTTT,CASRRQGPWDTQYF,-,TRBJ2-3,-,TRBV12-2
TGTGCCAGCAGTTTCCAGCGCGGAGGTAACGAGCAGTACTTC,CASSFQRGGNEQYF,-,TRBJ2-7,-,TRBV6-5
TGCAGCGCAACGGACAGGGACACCTACGAGCAGTACTTC,CSATDRDTYEQYF,-,TRBJ2-7,TRBD1,TRBV29-1
TGCAGCGTTGGACAGGGGGGTGAAAAACTGTTTTTT,CSVGQGGEKLFF,-,TRBJ1-4,TRBD1,TRBV29-1
TGCGCCAGCAGCCGAACCGTACCTCCGGGTTATAATCAGCCCCAGCATTTT,CASSRTVPPGYNQPQHF,-,TRBJ1-5,-,TRBV4-1
TGTGCCACCAGCTCGACCAAGGGAGGACACGCATCAAATCAGCCCCAGCATTTT,CATSSTKGGHASNQPQHF,many,TRBJ1-5,-,TRBV15
TGTGCCAGCAGCGCTGAGCCACTGGGATTTCAAGAGACCCAGTACTTC,CASSAEPLGFQETQYF,-,TRBJ2-5,-,TRBV9
TGTGCCAGCAGCTTGGTAACAGGGAAAGTGTTGGATGAGCAGTTCTTC,CASSLVTGKVLDEQFF,-,TRBJ2-1,-,TRBV5-8
TGTGCCAGCAGCTTAGCTCAGATAAGCTATGGCTACACCTTC,CASSLAQISYGYTF,-,TRBJ1-2,-,TRBV7-2
TGTGCCAGCAGTTTATTTACAGGAAGCTACGAGCAGTACTTC,CASSLFTGSYEQYF,-,TRBJ2-7,-,TRBV27
TGTGCCATCAGTGCAGGGGGACAGGGGAGGGAGCAGTACTTC,CAISAGGQGREQYF,-,TRBJ2-7,TRBD1,TRBV10-3
TGTGCCAGCAGTCCACACAGGGTTAACACTGAAGCTTTCTTT,CASSPHRVNTEAFF,-,TRBJ1-1,-,TRBV28
TGTGCCATCAAGGGACAGTCCAACACTGAAGCTTTCTTT,CAIKGQSNTEAFF,-,TRBJ1-1,TRBD1,TRBV10-3
TGTGCCAGCAGGCTACCAGGGATGAACACTGAAGCTTTCTTT,CASRLPGMNTEAFF,-,TRBJ1-1,-,TRBV6-5
TGTGCCAGCAGTCTCGACCCGGGACGGGGAGTCTCGCCCCAGTACTTC,CASSLDPGRGVSPQYF,few,TRBJ2-5,-,TRBV14
TGTGCCAGCAGTTTATACGGTCCGCAGGGCTACGAGCAGTACTTC,CASSLYGPQGYEQYF,-,TRBJ2-7,-,TRBV28
TGTGCCAGCAGCTTTTGGGGAGGAAACACCATATATTTT,CASSFWGGNTIYF,-,TRBJ1-3,-,TRBV5-6
TGTGCCAGCAGTCGGACAGGGCTCGGTTCACCCCTCCACTTT,CASSRTGLGSPLHF,-,TRBJ1-6,TRBD1,TRBV6-5
TGTGCCAGCAGCCCCTCGGCCTACGAGCAGTACTTC,CASSPSAYEQYF,-,TRBJ2-7,-,TRBV7-2
TGTGCCACCGGAAGCAAATACGAGCAGTACTTC,CATGSKYEQYF,-,TRBJ2-7,-,TRBV6-5
TGTGCCACCAGGAGAAATGGACAGATCAATCAGCCCCAGCATTTT,CATRRNGQINQPQHF,once,TRBJ1-5,-,TRBV15
TGTGCCAGCAGCTTAGACTACGGGACCACCGGGGAGCTGTTTTTT,CASSLDYGTTGELFF,-,TRBJ2-2,-,TRBV7-6
TGTGCCAGCTCGGGGCCGGGAGGTTACGAGCAGTACTTC,CASSGPGGYEQYF,-,TRBJ2-7,TRBD2,TRBV28
TGTGCCAGCAGCTCACGGACTAGCGGGACCTACGAGCAGTACTTC,CASSSRTSGTYEQYF,-,TRBJ2-7,TRBD2,TRBV3-1/TRBV3-2
TGTGCCAGCAGCTTAGGGTTCAGGAGCGTCGACGAGCAGTACTTC,CASSLGFRSVDEQYF,-,TRBJ2-7,-,TRBV11-1
TGTGCCAGCAGTTACGCGACCGGGACTAGCGGGCCACTATCCTACAATGAGCAGTTCTTC,CASSYATGTSGPLSYNEQFF,-,TRBJ2-1,TRBD2,TRBV6-2/TRBV6-3
TGTGCCAGCAGCTTAGGGTCCGGACAGGGGGCTCTGAAACTGTTTTTT,CASSLGSGQGALKLFF,-,TRBJ1-4,TRBD1,TRBV7-2
TGTGCCAGCAGTTACGACAGGAACTATGGCTACACCTTC,CASSYDRNYGYTF,-,TRBJ1-2,-,TRBV6-5
TGTGCCAGCAGTTACCCCACCCGGGACAGAGGGCACATTCAGTACTTC,CASSYPTRDRGHIQYF,once,TRBJ2-4,TRBD1,TRBV6-2/TRBV6-3
TGTGCCAGCAGTGCGGGGTACGCCTACGAGCAGTACTTC,CASSAGYAYEQYF,-,TRBJ2-7,-,TRBV25-1
TGCGCCAGCAGCCAAGATCCCCAACAGGGAAGGACCCATGGCTACACCTTC,CASSQDPQQGRTHGYTF,once,TRBJ1-2,-,TRBV4-1
TGTGCCAGTAGTATAGATCTAATGGGGGGCCAGAACACTGAAGCTTTCTTT,CASSIDLMGGQNTEAFF,few,TRBJ1-1,-,TRBV19
TGTGCCAGCAGCTTGGAGGCAGGAAGCTCCTACGAGCAGTACTTC,CASSLEAGSSYEQYF,-,TRBJ2-7,-,TRBV5-4
TGTGCCAGCAGTTTCGTCAGGGCGAAAGAGACCCAGTACTTC,CASSFVRAKETQYF,-,TRBJ2-5,-,TRBV28
TGTGCCAGCAGCTTAGTCGGGACTAGTAATCCAGATACGCAGTATTTT,CASSLVGTSNPDTQYF,-,TRBJ2-3,TRBD2,TRBV7-6
TGTGCCAGCAGCTTGACGGGGTCTAATAGCAATCAGCCCCAGCATTTT,CASSLTGSNSNQPQHF,-,TRBJ1-5,-,TRBV7-2
TGTGCCAGCAGTCGTGGGGCGGGAGGGACAGATGAGCAGTTCTTC,CASSRGAGGTDEQFF,-,TRBJ2-1,TRBD2,TRBV6-4
TGTGCCAGTAGTATAGTTACACGGACGGGAATGAGCCCGGAGGGCTACGAGCAGTACTTC,CASSIVTRTGMSPEGYEQYF,-,TRBJ2-7,-,TRBV19
TGTGCCAGCAGCGTTAGCGGGAGACCGTCCTACGAGCAGTACTTC,CASSVSGRPSYEQYF,-,TRBJ2-7,TRBD2,TRBV7-9